This is a list of T cell receptor beta chains from one sample in a study of T cell responses to AZD1222 COVID-19 vaccine. Using immunoSEQ multiplex PCR, the repertoire was profiled, and TCRdb retains in-frame clones only, with some absent. Seen here are 95,000 to 150,000 clones, less than 95% observed once, and the top ten hold 4.4%. The sample in question was peripheral blood, obtained on day 0 of MenACWY control vaccination. These receptor sequences come from an adult in good health. CDR3s include the opening cysteine and the closing phenylalanine or tryptophan. D genes are given only for firm matches. The size field is filled for only some rows; it gives once, few, many or a size class.

CDR3 DNA: TGTGCCAGCTCACGGAGGCAGGACCCGAGGGATGAGCAGTTCTTC
CDR3 protein: CASSRRQDPRDEQFF
V gene: TRBV18
clone size: NA
J gene: TRBJ2-1
D gene: NA

CDR3 DNA: TGTGCCAGCAGGACCAGCCTCAGTGCAACTAATGAAAAACTGTTTTTT
CDR3 protein: CASRTSLSATNEKLFF
V gene: TRBV2
clone size: NA
J gene: TRBJ1-4
D gene: NA

CDR3 DNA: TGTGCCAGCAGCCCTCGTTCCGTCTCTCTTGGGATCTATGGCTACACCTTC
CDR3 protein: CASSPRSVSLGIYGYTF
V gene: TRBV5-8
clone size: NA
J gene: TRBJ1-2
D gene: NA

CDR3 DNA: TGTGCCAGCAGCGTAGCGGACCCGGACTACGAGCAGTACTTC
CDR3 protein: CASSVADPDYEQYF
V gene: TRBV9
clone size: NA
J gene: TRBJ2-7
D gene: NA

CDR3 DNA: TGTGCCAGCAGTCTTAGCACTAGCGGGAGGGCCTTAGAGCAGTACTTC
CDR3 protein: CASSLSTSGRALEQYF
V gene: TRBV28
clone size: NA
J gene: TRBJ2-7
D gene: TRBD2

CDR3 DNA: TGTGCCAGCGGGACAGGGGGTCCTTTTGGAGGGGCCAACGTCCTGACTTTC
CDR3 protein: CASGTGGPFGGANVLTF
V gene: TRBV7-6
clone size: NA
J gene: TRBJ2-6
D gene: TRBD1

CDR3 DNA: TGTGCCAGCAGCCAAGACGCAGCTTTCTTT
CDR3 protein: CASSQDAAFF
V gene: TRBV3-1/TRBV3-2
clone size: once
J gene: TRBJ1-1
D gene: NA

CDR3 DNA: TGTGCCAGCAGCGTAGTGCCCATCGGCGCGGGCGACACAGATACGCAGTATTTT
CDR3 protein: CASSVVPIGAGDTDTQYF
V gene: TRBV9
clone size: NA
J gene: TRBJ2-3
D gene: NA

CDR3 DNA: TGTGCCAGCAGCCAAGATCGCCGACAGGGCTCTGGGGCCAACGTCCTGACTTTC
CDR3 protein: CASSQDRRQGSGANVLTF
V gene: TRBV3-1/TRBV3-2
clone size: NA
J gene: TRBJ2-6
D gene: TRBD1

CDR3 DNA: TGTGCCAGCCGGGGCTATGGGACTTTCGGTGTGGAAAAACTGTTTTTT
CDR3 protein: CASRGYGTFGVEKLFF
V gene: TRBV28
clone size: few
J gene: TRBJ1-4
D gene: NA

CDR3 DNA: TGTGCCAGCAGCTTAGCGGCCAGCTTGAGCACAGATACGCAGTATTTT
CDR3 protein: CASSLAASLSTDTQYF
V gene: TRBV7-9
clone size: NA
J gene: TRBJ2-3
D gene: NA

CDR3 DNA: TGTGCCAGCACCCGAAGGACAGGGGCCTACGAGCAGTACTTC
CDR3 protein: CASTRRTGAYEQYF
V gene: TRBV5-8
clone size: NA
J gene: TRBJ2-7
D gene: TRBD1

CDR3 DNA: TGTGCCAGCTCCCGGGCTAGCGGGTACTACGAGCAGTACTTC
CDR3 protein: CASSRASGYYEQYF
V gene: TRBV25-1
clone size: NA
J gene: TRBJ2-7
D gene: TRBD2

CDR3 DNA: TGTGCCAGCGCCCCGAGTAACACCGGGGAGCTGTTTTTT
CDR3 protein: CASAPSNTGELFF
V gene: TRBV6-5
clone size: NA
J gene: TRBJ2-2
D gene: NA

CDR3 DNA: TGTGCCAGCAGAAACAAACGGACAGGGGGGGATGGCTACACCTTC
CDR3 protein: CASRNKRTGGDGYTF
V gene: TRBV6-5
clone size: once
J gene: TRBJ1-2
D gene: TRBD1

CDR3 DNA: TGTGCCAGCAGCTTAGTATTGGGGGCTAGCTCTGGGGCCAACGTCCTGACTTTC
CDR3 protein: CASSLVLGASSGANVLTF
V gene: TRBV11-2
clone size: NA
J gene: TRBJ2-6
D gene: NA

CDR3 DNA: TGTGCCAGCAGCCCGCCTCCCTCAACAGGTCCGGGGGGTGGTGAAGCTTTCTTT
CDR3 protein: CASSPPPSTGPGGGEAFF
V gene: TRBV28
clone size: NA
J gene: TRBJ1-1
D gene: NA

CDR3 DNA: TGTGCCAGCAGATCCAGTGCCAGTTCACCCCTCCACTTT
CDR3 protein: CASRSSASSPLHF
V gene: TRBV6-5
clone size: NA
J gene: TRBJ1-6
D gene: NA

CDR3 DNA: TGTGCCAGCAAGGGAGAGCAAGAGACCCAGTACTTC
CDR3 protein: CASKGEQETQYF
V gene: TRBV2
clone size: NA
J gene: TRBJ2-5
D gene: NA

CDR3 DNA: TGTGCCAGTTCAAAATCATGGGCGGGCCCCGAGCAGTACTTC
CDR3 protein: CASSKSWAGPEQYF
V gene: TRBV19
clone size: once
J gene: TRBJ2-7
D gene: NA

CDR3 DNA: TGTGCCAGCAGTTGGGGGGGGAGAGCCTGGGGGGAGCAGTTCTTC
CDR3 protein: CASSWGGRAWGEQFF
V gene: TRBV6-5
clone size: NA
J gene: TRBJ2-1
D gene: TRBD2

CDR3 DNA: TGTGCCAGCTCACCGGGGAGCTACGAGCAGTACTTC
CDR3 protein: CASSPGSYEQYF
V gene: TRBV18
clone size: NA
J gene: TRBJ2-7
D gene: NA

CDR3 DNA: TGCAGCGTCCCTCGGGACGGGGGGAGGGCTGAAGCTTTCTTT
CDR3 protein: CSVPRDGGRAEAFF
V gene: TRBV29-1
clone size: once
J gene: TRBJ1-1
D gene: NA

CDR3 DNA: TGTGCCAGCAGTGAAGTGCCAGGGAGTATTCAGCCCCAGCATTTT
CDR3 protein: CASSEVPGSIQPQHF
V gene: TRBV6-1
clone size: NA
J gene: TRBJ1-5
D gene: NA

CDR3 DNA: TGTGCCAGCAGCGCTCGGGACTCAAGGAGCTCCTATAATTCACCCCTCCACTTT
CDR3 protein: CASSARDSRSSYNSPLHF
V gene: TRBV2
clone size: once
J gene: TRBJ1-6
D gene: NA

CDR3 DNA: TGTGCCAGCAGCTTACTAGCGGGGGAGCAGTACTTC
CDR3 protein: CASSLLAGEQYF
V gene: TRBV5-6
clone size: NA
J gene: TRBJ2-7
D gene: TRBD2

CDR3 DNA: TGTGCCAGCTGGCTACAGGGAACTAACTATGGCTACACCTTC
CDR3 protein: CASWLQGTNYGYTF
V gene: TRBV6-5
clone size: NA
J gene: TRBJ1-2
D gene: NA

CDR3 DNA: TGTGCCAGCAGTTACACTGACCGTGGCTATGGCTACACCTTC
CDR3 protein: CASSYTDRGYGYTF
V gene: TRBV6-2/TRBV6-3
clone size: once
J gene: TRBJ1-2
D gene: NA

CDR3 DNA: TGTGCCAGCAGCTTCACCTCATACAATGAGCAGTTCTTC
CDR3 protein: CASSFTSYNEQFF
V gene: TRBV7-3
clone size: once
J gene: TRBJ2-1
D gene: NA

CDR3 DNA: TGTGCCAGCGGAAAGGACTACCAGTTCTTC
CDR3 protein: CASGKDYQFF
V gene: TRBV2
clone size: NA
J gene: TRBJ2-1
D gene: NA

CDR3 DNA: TGTGCCAGCAGCTTAAATAGTCGGGTCTATGGCTACACCTTC
CDR3 protein: CASSLNSRVYGYTF
V gene: TRBV7-2
clone size: NA
J gene: TRBJ1-2
D gene: NA

CDR3 DNA: TGTGCCACCCTATACGGGACTCAGCTGTTCTTC
CDR3 protein: CATLYGTQLFF
V gene: TRBV15
clone size: NA
J gene: TRBJ2-1
D gene: NA

CDR3 DNA: TGTGCCAGCAGCTTAGATGGTGCGAGTATAGACGAGCAGTACTTC
CDR3 protein: CASSLDGASIDEQYF
V gene: TRBV11-2
clone size: NA
J gene: TRBJ2-7
D gene: NA